Listed here are 29 T cell receptor beta chains from one sample, sequenced in a study of T cells after yellow fever vaccination (dated by TCRdb to the late 2010s). Taken with the paper, the label for treatment or condition translates to: live attenuated yellow fever vaccine strain. Libraries were constructed by 5' RACE. The instrument given in TCRdb is Illumina NovaSeq 6000. TCRdb reanalyzed the raw reads on its own, using fastp at Q25 for trimming and MiXCR for clone calling, and kept in-frame beta chains. Merged by CDR3 protein, the rows form single entries marked with the most common genes and DNA. The sample yields 200,000 to 300,000 distinct CDR3 sequences; 3.6% were counted once. Clones ranked in the top ten supply over 15% of the sample. The sample consisted of PBMCs, taken 15 days after the yellow fever booster vaccination. All receptors derive from a man between 18 and 29 years old who received the YFV17D yellow fever vaccine.

This clonotype came up many times. The chain uses TRBV20-1 and TRBJ2-1, with D unclear. V lost 5 bases, J lost 2 bases, and 19 bases lay in between. The CDR3 length is 16 residues. From germline, CDR1 is DFQATT and CDR2 SNEGSKA (reference sequence). The CDR3 DNA is TGCAGTGCTGTAGATCGTAGCATCGCCCCCTACAATGAGCAGTTCTTC. This translates into CSAVDRSIAPYNEQFF.

This clonotype was seen ten or more times. The rearrangement uses TRBV12-3 or TRBV12-4 and TRBJ2-7; D possibly uses TRBD1 or TRBD2 (5 bases each). Trimming pared 5 bases from V and 7 bases from J, leaving 12 bases between. This CDR3 is 12 amino acids long. The CDR3 nucleotides read TGTGCCAGCAGTCCCTACTGGGGGGAGCAGTACTTC. Protein: CASSPYWGEQYF.

This clonotype was observed many times. The chain joins TRBV12-5 to TRBJ2-6, with D perhaps matching TRBD1 or TRBD2 (5 bases each). Germline assignment: CDR1 LGHNT and CDR2 FRNRAP. With 1 base removed from V and 6 bases from J, the gap between germline ends came to 13 bases. This CDR3 has 16 residues. DNA of the CDR3: TGTGCTAGTGGTTTGGAGATCGGGACGTTGGCCAACGTCCTGACTTTC. Protein product: CASGLEIGTLANVLTF.

This clonotype was detected ten times or more. V and J are TRBV20-1 and TRBJ1-2, with D possibly being TRBD1 (5 bases). CDR3 length equals 10 residues. V dropped 3 bases and J dropped 7 bases, with 6 bases sitting between them. Looked up from germline, CDR1 is DFQATT and CDR2 is SNEGSKA (reference sequence). Written as DNA, the CDR3 is TGCAGTGCTAGTAGGGGTGGCTACACCTTC. It encodes CSASRGGYTF.

This clonotype was found many times. This rearrangement joins TRBV7-2 to TRBJ2-1, with 9 bases lining up with TRBD1. V shed 5 bases and J 6 bases; nucleotides not matched to a gene: 8. This CDR3 spans 15 amino acids. Germline loops: CDR1 SGHTA, CDR2 FQGNSA. The chain's CDR3 is CASSRDRDRANEQFF. The CDR3 nucleotides are TGTGCCAGCAGCCGTGACCGGGACAGGGCCAATGAGCAGTTCTTC.

The chain is built from TRBV14 and TRBJ1-1; perhaps TRBD1 as D (5 bases). V lost 1 base to trimming and J lost 5 bases, with 11 bases between them. The V gene's germline CDR1 is SGHDN and CDR2 FVKESK. The CDR3 spans 14 residues. CDR3: CASSQAGWGTEAFF. The CDR3 nucleotides are TGTGCCAGCAGCCAAGCGGGATGGGGGACTGAAGCTTTCTTT.

This clonotype was picked up many times. The chain employs TRBV7-2 and TRBJ2-2; D may be TRBD1 (5 bases). This CDR3 has 15 residues. Germline-derived CDR1 and CDR2 are SGHTA and FQGNSA. V was clipped by 5 bases and J by 1 base, with 11 bases between them. Here the CDR3 reads CASSRQNLNTGELFF. In DNA, the CDR3 is TGTGCCAGCAGCCGACAGAACTTGAACACCGGGGAGCTGTTTTTT.

The sample holds many counts of this clonotype. The CDR3 here is CASSLGAGNNEQFF. CDR3 DNA: TGCGCCAGCAGCTTGGGTGCGGGCAACAATGAGCAGTTCTTC. The chain couples TRBV5-1 to TRBJ2-1; possible D gene TRBD2, 5 bases. Germline V gives CDR1 SGHRS, CDR2 YFSETQ. CDR3 length: 14 amino acids. The V end was cut by 0 bases, the J end by 5 bases, with 9 bases between.

The sample holds many counts of this clonotype. One junction end disagrees with the germline gene, perhaps due to a read error. The chain recombines TRBV3-1 with TRBJ2-5; 8 bases are shared with TRBD1. The CDR3 is made up of 20 amino acids. Germline-derived CDR1 and CDR2 are LGHDT and YNNKEL (reference sequence). CDR3 loop: CASSQEARHRGALDPEIQYF. CDR3 DNA: TGTGCCAGCAGCCAAGAAGCCCGGCACAGGGGGGCGCTAGATCCCGAGATCCAGTACTTC.

This clonotype was counted ten times or more. CDR3 bases: TGCGCCAGCAGCCAAGATCGGGGACATAATGAAAAACTGTTTTTT. Residues: CASSQDRGHNEKLFF. V and J are TRBV4-3 and TRBJ1-4; the D gene is possibly TRBD1 (6 bases). The CDR3 runs 15 residues. Germline V gene sequence: CDR1 LGHNA, CDR2 YSLEER. V lost 0 bases and J lost 4, with 9 bases in between.

This clonotype has a count of ten or more. The V gene is TRBV7-2, the J gene TRBJ1-2; 7 positions agree with TRBD1. Germline V gene lookup returns CDR1 SGHTA and CDR2 FQGNSA. V dropped 5 bases and J dropped 7; count of bases not matched to a gene: 7. The CDR3 totals 13 residues. The CDR3 is CASSPRDSGGYTF. In DNA, the CDR3 is TGTGCCAGCAGCCCGAGGGACAGCGGTGGCTACACCTTC. Full variable domain (remainder filled in from reference TRBV7-2 and TRBJ1-2): GAGVSQSPSNKVTEKGKDVELRCDPISGHTALYWYRQSLGQGLEFLIYFQGNSAPDKSGLPSDRFSAERTGGSVSTLTIQRTQQEDSAVYLCASSPRDSGGYTFGSGTRLTVV.

This clonotype has a count of ten or more. The chain uses TRBV7-6 and TRBJ2-6; TRBD1 is a possible D gene (5 bases). The germline V gene has CDR1 SGHVS and CDR2 FNYEAQ. The CDR3 runs to 14 residues. The V and J ends lost 7 bases and 0 bases respectively, with 7 bases between them. Here the CDR3 reads CASTDSSGANVLTF. In DNA form, the CDR3 reads TGTGCCAGCACCGACAGCTCTGGGGCCAACGTCCTGACTTTC.

This clonotype was seen repeatedly, ten times or more. V gene TRBV6-1 combines with J gene TRBJ2-3; D gene uncertain. The CDR3 runs 15 residues. CDR1 MNHNS and CDR2 SASEGT come from the germline V gene. V was shortened by 3 bases and J by 7 bases, with 17 bases between the two germline ends. Written as DNA, the CDR3 is TGTGCCAGCAGTGATACCGGCAGCTTGAGGAATACGCAGTATTTT. This codes for CASSDTGSLRNTQYF.

This clonotype was seen repeatedly, ten times or more. This chain links TRBV5-6 with TRBJ2-1; the D is unclear. V was trimmed by 2 bases and J by 6 bases, leaving 6 bases between them. Germline assignment: CDR1 SGHDT and CDR2 YYEEEE. CDR3 length: 12 amino acids. The CDR3 spells CASSFVINEQFF. The CDR3 region has the DNA TGTGCCAGCAGCTTTGTCATCAATGAGCAGTTCTTC.

This clonotype has a count of ten or more. The V and J genes are TRBV7-8 and TRBJ2-2; 7 bases match TRBD1. The CDR3 totals 15 residues. Per germline, CDR1 SGHVS and CDR2 FQNEAQ. The V and J ends lost 1 base and 6 bases, in that order; junction bases with no gene match: 5. As DNA, the CDR3 is TGTGCCAGCAGCTTAGGTACAGGGGCCTCCGGGGAGCTGTTTTTT. Amino acids: CASSLGTGASGELFF.

This clonotype was found many times. The rearrangement joins TRBV27 to TRBJ2-7, with 7 nucleotides matching TRBD2. Germline CDR1 MNHEY, CDR2 SMNVEV (reference sequence). This CDR3 spans 11 amino acids. V dropped 4 bases and J dropped 6; count of bases not matched to a gene: 0. Written as DNA, the CDR3 is TGTGCCAGCAGTTCGGGGGGCGAGCAGTACTTC. It yields the protein CASSSGGEQYF.

Many counts were recorded for this clonotype. The rearrangement joins TRBV7-2 to TRBJ1-1; D might be TRBD1 (6 bases). Germline CDR1 SGHTA, CDR2 FQGNSA. V was pared by 1 base and J by 4 bases, with 13 bases between. This CDR3 is built from 15 residues. The CDR3 bases are TGTGCCAGCAGCTTAGGTGCCCCAGGGGCCACTGAAGCTTTCTTT. Translated, it gives CASSLGAPGATEAFF.

This clonotype was detected ten times or more. A junction end diverges from the germline sequence, so it may reflect a read error. This CDR3 is CASSSNRADNSPLHF. The CDR3 nucleotides read TGTGCCAGCAGCTCAAACCGGGCGGATAATTCGCCCCTCCACTTT. The chain uses TRBV7-2 and TRBJ1-6; D not certain. The CDR3 loop spans 15 amino acids. Germline CDR1 is SGHTA and CDR2 is FQGNSA. The full variable domain, its missing parts supplied by reference TRBV7-2 and TRBJ1-6, is GAGVSQSPSNKVTEKGKDVELRCDPISGHTALYWYRQSLGQGLEFLIYFQGNSAPDKSGLPSDRFSAERTGGSVSTLTIQRTQQEDSAVYLCASSSNRADNSPLHFGNGTRLTVT.

Ten or more counts support this clonotype. The chain is built from TRBV10-3 and TRBJ2-5; TRBD1 matches 9 bases. The CDR3 has 14 amino acids. The J segment lost 7 bases and the V segment lost 5 bases, leaving 8 bases of the junction unmatched. The germline V gene has CDR1 ENHRY and CDR2 SYGVKD. CDR3 DNA sequence: TGTGCCATCAGTACCGGGACAGGGTACGGGACCCAGTACTTC. It yields the protein CAISTGTGYGTQYF.

This clonotype was seen repeatedly, ten times or more. The chain recombines TRBV4-3 with TRBJ2-6; D tentatively fits TRBD1 or TRBD2 (6 bases each). Germline V gene data show CDR1 as LGHNA and CDR2 as YSLEER. The CDR3 length is 17 residues. Trimming stripped 6 bases from V and 2 bases from J, with 17 bases between. For the CDR3, the DNA is TGCGCCAGCAGTGGAGGGGCAGGGGTTGCTGGGGCCAACGTCCTGACTTTC. Its translation is CASSGGAGVAGANVLTF.

This clonotype was seen more than once but under ten times. The genes are TRBV27 and TRBJ1-3, with D uncertain. With 11 bases removed from V and 2 bases from J, the gap between germline ends came to 7 bases. The germline gives CDR1 MNHEY, CDR2 SMNVEV (reference sequence). The CDR3 is 11 amino acids. The CDR3 region is CAEAAGNTIYF. DNA for the CDR3: TGTGCCGAAGCCGCTGGAAACACCATATATTTT.

This clonotype was recorded many times. This sequence joins TRBV20-1 and TRBJ2-1, with a tentative D call TRBD2 (6 bases). The CDR3 length is 14 residues. V lost 0 bases and J lost 0, with 6 bases in between. Germline-derived CDR1 and CDR2 are DFQATT and SNEGSKA (reference sequence). The CDR3 sequence: CSARDGSSYNEQFF. The CDR3 nucleotides read TGCAGTGCTAGAGACGGGAGCTCCTACAATGAGCAGTTCTTC.

This clonotype was picked up many times. This chain joins TRBV5-1 and TRBJ2-7; no definite D call. The V end lost 5 bases, the J end lost 4 bases, and 16 bases lay between the germline ends. The V gene's germline CDR1 is SGHRS and CDR2 YFSETQ. The CDR3 spans 14 residues. As DNA, the CDR3 is TGCGCCAGCAGTCCGTTGGGTGGGTGGTACGAGCAGTACTTC. This translates into CASSPLGGWYEQYF.

The table lists this clonotype with many counts. The rearrangement links TRBV7-2 to TRBJ2-5, with D perhaps assigned TRBD1 or TRBD2 (6 bases each). Germline assignment: CDR1 SGHTA and CDR2 FQGNSA. V was pared by 5 bases and J by 4 bases, with 11 bases between. This CDR3 has 13 residues. CDR3 sequence: CASSRGDGETQYF. The DNA of the CDR3 is TGTGCCAGCAGCAGGGGGGACGGAGAGACCCAGTACTTC.

This clonotype was counted ten times or more. This sequence joins TRBV28 and TRBJ2-5; TRBD1 is a possible D gene (5 bases). CDR1 and CDR2 (germline): MDHEN, SYDVKM. The CDR3 consists of 14 residues. Trimming shortened V by 5 bases and J by 1 base, and 11 bases separated the two germline ends. The CDR3 bases are TGTGCCAGCAGTCCCCTCAGGGTCCAAGAGACCCAGTACTTC. The encoded protein is CASSPLRVQETQYF. The whole variable domain, filled in from reference TRBV28 and TRBJ2-5, reads DVKVTQSSRYLVKRTGEKVFLECVQDMDHENMFWYRQDPGLGLRLIYFSYDVKMKEKGDIPEGYSVSREKKERFSLILESASTNQTSMYLCASSPLRVQETQYFGPGTRLLVL.

Ten or more counts support this clonotype. The chain uses TRBV7-6 and TRBJ1-3, with no clear D. The CDR3 contains 15 residues. CDR1 is SGHVS and CDR2 is FNYEAQ in the germline V gene. Trimming cost V 0 bases and J 0 bases, with 6 bases left between them. DNA of the CDR3: TGTGCCAGCAGCTTAGCTATAAGCTCTGGAAACACCATATATTTT. Protein: CASSLAISSGNTIYF.

This clonotype was seen a handful of times. The chain links TRBV20-1 to TRBJ1-4; D not certain. V was shortened by 3 bases and J by 10 bases, with 18 bases between the two germline ends. The CDR3 is 14 residues long. Germline CDR1 is DFQATT and CDR2 is SNEGSKA (reference sequence). The CDR3: CSASGRRTLGKLFF. Written as DNA, the CDR3 is TGCAGTGCTAGCGGTCGGAGAACTTTGGGAAAACTGTTTTTT.

This clonotype has at least ten counts. The V gene is TRBV29-1, the J gene TRBJ2-5; TRBD2 is a possible D gene (6 bases). The germline CDR1 and CDR2 sequences are SQVTM and ANQGSEA. There are 16 residues in the CDR3. Trimming took off 0 bases at V and 1 base at J, with 15 bases between the two ends. CDR3 sequence reads: CSVEEGRAGGQETQYF. CDR3 nucleotides: TGCAGCGTTGAAGAGGGCAGAGCCGGGGGCCAAGAGACCCAGTACTTC.

At least ten counts were recorded for this clonotype. The CDR3 spells CASSPSGLQETQYF. The CDR3 region has the DNA TGTGCCAGCAGCCCCTCGGGACTCCAAGAGACCCAGTACTTC. This rearrangement joins TRBV3-1 to TRBJ2-5; weak D call: TRBD2 (6 bases). CDR3 length: 14 amino acids. V lost 4 bases, J lost 1 base, and 10 bases lay in between. CDR1 is LGHDT and CDR2 is YNNKEL in the germline V gene (reference sequence).